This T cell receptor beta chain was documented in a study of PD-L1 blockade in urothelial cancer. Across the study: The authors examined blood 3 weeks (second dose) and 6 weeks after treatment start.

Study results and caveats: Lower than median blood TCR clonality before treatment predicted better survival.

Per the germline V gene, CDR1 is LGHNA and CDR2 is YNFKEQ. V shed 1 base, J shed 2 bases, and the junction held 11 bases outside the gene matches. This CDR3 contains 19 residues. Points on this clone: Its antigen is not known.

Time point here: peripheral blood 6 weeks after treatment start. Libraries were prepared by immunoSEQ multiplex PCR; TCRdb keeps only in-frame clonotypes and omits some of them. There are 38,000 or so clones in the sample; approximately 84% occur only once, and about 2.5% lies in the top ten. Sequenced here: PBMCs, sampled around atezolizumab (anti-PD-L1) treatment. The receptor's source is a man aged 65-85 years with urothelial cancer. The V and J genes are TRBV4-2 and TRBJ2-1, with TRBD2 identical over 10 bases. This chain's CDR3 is CASSQAGLAGESAYNEQFF. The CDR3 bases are TGTGCCAGCAGCCAAGCAGGCCTAGCGGGAGAATCGGCCTACAATGAGCAGTTCTTC.